This is a list of T cell receptor beta chains from one sample in a study of cytomegalovirus exposure and HLA in healthy donors. The method was immunoSEQ multiplex PCR; TCRdb's version includes in-frame clones alone and lacks a portion of them. The table shows some 200,000 clones, with approximately 80% occurring only once. The sequencing input was PBMCs. The receptors originated from a man aged 50-60 years in good health and CMV-seronegative. The CDR3 runs from the conserved cysteine through the conserved F or W. The D gene is left open where the match is weak. The listing skips clone size in some rows; elsewhere it reads once, few, many or a size class.

V gene	clone size	D gene	J gene	CDR3 DNA	CDR3 protein
TRBV6-1	.	TRBD1	TRBJ1-3	TGTGCCAGCGGACAGGCGGGCGGAAACACCATATATTTT	CASGQAGGNTIYF
TRBV7-3	.	TRBD2	TRBJ2-7	TGTGCCAGCAGCGGCGGGGAGGGTGAGACCTACGAGCAGTACTTC	CASSGGEGETYEQYF
TRBV27	.	TRBD1	TRBJ1-3	TGTGCCAGCAGTTTGGGACAGGTTGGAAACACCATATATTTT	CASSLGQVGNTIYF
TRBV14	once	TRBD2	TRBJ2-2	TGTGCCAGCAGCCAAGATTGGGGACTAGCGGGACGGACCGGGGAGCTGTTTTTT	CASSQDWGLAGRTGELFF
TRBV2	.	TRBD2	TRBJ2-7	TGTGCCAGCAGTACCCGAGCGGGACCCTCCTACGAGCAGTACTTC	CASSTRAGPSYEQYF
TRBV10-3	.	TRBD1	TRBJ2-7	TGTGCCCTTGGGGGCAGGGGGCCCTACGAGCAGTACTTC	CALGGRGPYEQYF
TRBV7-2	.	TRBD2	TRBJ2-2	TGTGCCAGCAGCCAAGGGACTAGCGGGAGGAGGCTAGGCGGGGAGCTGTTTTTT	CASSQGTSGRRLGGELFF
TRBV28	.	.	TRBJ1-1	TGTGCCAGCAGTTTGGTAACGGGGAACACTGAAGCTTTCTTT	CASSLVTGNTEAFF
TRBV5-8	.	TRBD1	TRBJ1-5	TGTGCCAGCAGCGGAAGGACAGGGGGGGAAGAGCCCCAGCATTTT	CASSGRTGGEEPQHF
TRBV5-1	.	.	TRBJ1-2	TGCGCCAGCAGCTTGGAAGGGGGTTCTGGCTACACCTTC	CASSLEGGSGYTF
TRBV4-1	.	TRBD2	TRBJ2-2	TGCGCCAGCAGCGCGGGAGCGGTCACCGGGGAGCTGTTTTTT	CASSAGAVTGELFF
TRBV10-1	.	.	TRBJ2-7	TGCGCCAGCAGTCGACAGTCCTACGAGCAGTACTTC	CASSRQSYEQYF
TRBV6-1	once	.	TRBJ1-3	TGTGCCAGCAGATCGACAGGCTCTGGAAACACCATATATTTT	CASRSTGSGNTIYF
TRBV5-1	few	TRBD1	TRBJ2-2	TGCGCCAGCAGCTCGGGACAGGCGAACACCGGGGAGCTGTTTTTT	CASSSGQANTGELFF
TRBV9	.	TRBD1	TRBJ2-3	TGTGCCAGCAGCGTTAATCAGGGGGTCACAGATACGCAGTATTTT	CASSVNQGVTDTQYF
TRBV27	few	TRBD2	TRBJ2-5	TGTGCCAGCAGTTTAGCGGGAGTGAGCGAGACCCAGTACTTC	CASSLAGVSETQYF
TRBV9	.	.	TRBJ1-2	TGTGCCAGCAGCGTAGGAGACTCCCAAGCGCATGGCTACACCTTC	CASSVGDSQAHGYTF
TRBV30	.	.	TRBJ1-2	TGTGCCTGGAGTGTACGGGCGGGAGGGGCGGCTGGCTACACCTTC	CAWSVRAGGAAGYTF
TRBV2	.	.	TRBJ1-1	TGTGCCAGCAGTACAGGGACGTTAAAGTGGGACACTGAAGCTTTCTTT	CASSTGTLKWDTEAFF
TRBV5-1	.	.	TRBJ1-5	TGCGCCAGCAGCTTAGGAACAGGTGGCAATCAGCCCCAGCATTTT	CASSLGTGGNQPQHF
TRBV7-3	once	TRBD1	TRBJ1-1	TGTGCCAGCAGCTTACGGCAGGGGGGACTCACTGAAGCTTTCTTT	CASSLRQGGLTEAFF
TRBV9	.	TRBD2	TRBJ2-1	TGTGCCAGCAGCCCGCCGACTAGCGCCCTTAGCTCCTACAATGAGCAGTTCTTC	CASSPPTSALSSYNEQFF
TRBV30	.	.	TRBJ2-7	TGTGCCTGGGACAAGGGGAACGAGCAGTACTTC	CAWDKGNEQYF
TRBV6-5	once	TRBD1	TRBJ2-7	TGTGCCAGCAACAGCGGGACAGGGTTCTACGAGCAGTACTTC	CASNSGTGFYEQYF
TRBV30	.	.	TRBJ2-7	TGTGCCTGGGAACGGACAGAGAATTACGAGCAGTACTTC	CAWERTENYEQYF
TRBV4-1	few	.	TRBJ1-5	TGCGCCAGCAGCCAAGCCGGCAATCAGCCCCAGCATTTT	CASSQAGNQPQHF
TRBV19	once	TRBD2	TRBJ2-3	TGTGCCAGTAGTATTTCGGGAGGGCCCGGAGGCACAGATACGCAGTATTTT	CASSISGGPGGTDTQYF
TRBV6-1	.	.	TRBJ1-5	TGTGCCAGCAGTCTACAGGGTCAGCCCCAGCATTTT	CASSLQGQPQHF
TRBV19	.	.	TRBJ2-7	TGTGCCAGTAAAGGGCGGGCCTCCTACGAGCAGTACTTC	CASKGRASYEQYF
TRBV30	few	.	TRBJ1-2	TGTGCCTGGTACCAGGTTAACTATGGCTACACCTTC	CAWYQVNYGYTF
TRBV5-5	few	.	TRBJ2-1	TGTGCCAGCAGCTTGGTTGTCGACAGCTACAATGAGCAGTTCTTC	CASSLVVDSYNEQFF
TRBV6-1	.	TRBD2	TRBJ2-4	TGTGCCAGCAGTGCCGGCGCCGGACTAGCGGGAGGGCCGGCCAAAAACATTCAGTACTTC	CASSAGAGLAGGPAKNIQYF
TRBV2	.	.	TRBJ1-3	TGTGCCAGCAGACCTACGGAACGGGGTGGAAACACCATATATTTT	CASRPTERGGNTIYF
TRBV10-3	.	.	TRBJ2-2	TGTGCCATCAGGGGGGAGGGGGGTTTCACCGGGGAGCTGTTTTTT	CAIRGEGGFTGELFF
TRBV28	few	.	TRBJ1-2	TGTGCCAGCAGTTCCCCAGATAACTATGGCTACACCTTC	CASSSPDNYGYTF
TRBV14	.	TRBD2	TRBJ2-2	TGTGCCAGCAGCGTTCCAGGGGGCTTAGGACTAGCGGGAGCCACCGGGGAGCTGTTTTTT	CASSVPGGLGLAGATGELFF
TRBV7-9	.	.	TRBJ1-3	TGTGCCAGCAGCCCAAGACAGACCTCTGGAAACACCATATATTTT	CASSPRQTSGNTIYF
TRBV2	.	.	TRBJ2-2	TGTGCCAGCAGTTCCCCTTACAGGGTGAACGGGAGGTACACCGGGGAGCTGTTTTTT	CASSSPYRVNGRYTGELFF
TRBV29-1	.	.	TRBJ2-2	TGCAGTGGGGCGGCTAGCGTGGCCGGGGAGCTGTTTTTT	CSGAASVAGELFF
TRBV6-6	.	TRBD1	TRBJ1-5	TGTGCCAGCAGCAATACAGGGGCCAATCAGCCCCAGCATTTT	CASSNTGANQPQHF
TRBV5-1	few	.	TRBJ2-1	TGCGCCAGCAGGGAGGGCAATGAGCAGTTCTTC	CASREGNEQFF